The entry below gives a single TCR beta chain sequence along with its context. The antigen is unknown. Read data end 3 residues before the CDR3 end; the end is taken from the germline J gene. Germline CDR1 reads SQVTM; CDR2 reads ANQGSEA. This CDR3 is 13 amino acids long. V was pared by 6 bases and J by 3 bases, with 15 bases between. This entry belongs to a study of Tregs in tolerant kidney transplant recipients. Study-level findings and limits: Findings come from small patient numbers and require larger validation.

Profiled with immunoSEQ multiplex PCR; TCRdb holds only in-frame clones, not every one. This sample carries more than 30,000 clones, with 13% to 15% going to the ten biggest clones. Unstimulated regulatory T cells (CD4+CD25+CD127-), CD4+CD25- non-regulatory cells, CD4 and CD8 cells were FACS-sorted from thawed PBMCs. The specimen was CD8+ T cells from blood, collected before the transplant. The TCR sequence derives from a human donor who received a combined kidney and bone marrow transplant. The rearrangement joins TRBV29-1 to TRBJ2-7; TRBD1 is a possible D gene (6 bases). CDR3 sequence: CSVGDRPNYEQYF. The CDR3 DNA, read in part, is TGCAGCGTCGGAGACAGGCCTAACTACGAG.